The sequence of this T cell receptor beta chain was determined in a study of graft-versus-host responses after intestinal transplantation. Study-wide background: For approximately three years after anti-thymocyte globulin induction, all recipients took tacrolimus and steroids.

Germline lookup yields CDR1 MNHEY and CDR2 SVGAGI. Trimming removed 5 bases from V and 2 bases from J, with 10 bases in between. The CDR3 is 15 amino acids. This clone was detected a few times. Its antigen is unidentified. The repertoire was sequenced with immunoSEQ multiplex PCR; TCRdb's copy has only in-frame clones and lacks some. The sample shows about 88,000 clones, roughly 92% of them seen only once. This sequence was found in a human donor who received an intestinal transplant. Sample: unstimulated CD4+ T cells sorted from spleen or lymph node cells, taken before intestinal transplant. The V call is TRBV6-5, the J call TRBJ2-6; maybe TRBD1 (6 bases). In DNA form, the CDR3 reads TGTGCCAGCAGTAATAAGGGGGCTGGGGCCAACGTCCTGACTTTC. Translating it yields CASSNKGAGANVLTF.